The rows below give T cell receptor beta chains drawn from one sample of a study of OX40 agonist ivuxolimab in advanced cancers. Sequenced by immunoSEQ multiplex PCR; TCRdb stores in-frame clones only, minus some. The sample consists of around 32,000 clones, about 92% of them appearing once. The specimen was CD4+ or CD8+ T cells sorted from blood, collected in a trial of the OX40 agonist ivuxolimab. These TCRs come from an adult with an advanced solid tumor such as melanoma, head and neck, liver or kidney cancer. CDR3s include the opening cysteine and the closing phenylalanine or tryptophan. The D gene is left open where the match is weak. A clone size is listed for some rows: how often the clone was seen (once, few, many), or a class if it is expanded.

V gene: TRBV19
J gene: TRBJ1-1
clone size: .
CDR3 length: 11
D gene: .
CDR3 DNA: TGTGCCAGTAGTTTTGGGACTGAAGCTTTCTTT
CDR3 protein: CASSFGTEAFF

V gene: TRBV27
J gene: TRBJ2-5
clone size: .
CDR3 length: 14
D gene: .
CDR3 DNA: TGTGCCAGCAGCCTTTCCGGGGGTTTGGAGACCCAGTACTTC
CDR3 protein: CASSLSGGLETQYF

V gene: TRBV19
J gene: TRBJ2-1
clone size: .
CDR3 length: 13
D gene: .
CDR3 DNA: TGTGCCAGTGGGGCGACCTCCTACAATGAGCAGTTCTTC
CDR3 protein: CASGATSYNEQFF

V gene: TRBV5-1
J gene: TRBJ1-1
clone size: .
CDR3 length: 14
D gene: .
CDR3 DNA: TGCGCCAGCAGCATTGGTACAGCGAACACTGAAGCTTTCTTT
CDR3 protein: CASSIGTANTEAFF

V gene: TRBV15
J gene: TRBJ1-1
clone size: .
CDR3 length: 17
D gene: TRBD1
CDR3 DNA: TGTGCCACCAGCGGAGGGACAGGGGAAATCTTAACATTCGAAGCTTTCTTT
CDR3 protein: CATSGGTGEILTFEAFF

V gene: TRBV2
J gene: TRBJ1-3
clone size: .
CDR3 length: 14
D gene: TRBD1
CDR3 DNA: TGTGCCAGCAGTGGCCGGGACAGCGGAAACACCATATATTTT
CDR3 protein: CASSGRDSGNTIYF

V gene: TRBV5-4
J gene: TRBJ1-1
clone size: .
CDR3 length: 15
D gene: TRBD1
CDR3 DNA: TGTGCCAGCAGCTTGAACAGGGGGCTGAACACTGAAGCTTTCTTT
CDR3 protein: CASSLNRGLNTEAFF

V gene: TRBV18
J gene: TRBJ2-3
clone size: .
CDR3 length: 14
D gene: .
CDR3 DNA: TGTGCCAGCTCACCCATTGGCCGCACAGATACGCAGTATTTT
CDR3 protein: CASSPIGRTDTQYF

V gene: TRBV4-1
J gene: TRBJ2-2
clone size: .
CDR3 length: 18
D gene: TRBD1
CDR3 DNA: TGCGCCAGCAGCCAAGATCCCACAGGGGGCGCTGGCACCGGGGAGCTGTTTTTT
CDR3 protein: CASSQDPTGGAGTGELFF

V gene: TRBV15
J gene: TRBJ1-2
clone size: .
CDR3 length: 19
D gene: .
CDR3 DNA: TGTGCCACCAGCAGAGGGACAAAGGGAGGCGAGGCCCCTACGTATGGCTACACCTTC
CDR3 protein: CATSRGTKGGEAPTYGYTF

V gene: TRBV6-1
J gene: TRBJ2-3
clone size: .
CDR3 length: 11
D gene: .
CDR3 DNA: TGTGCCACCGCCCGTGCAGATACGCAGTATTTT
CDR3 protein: CATARADTQYF

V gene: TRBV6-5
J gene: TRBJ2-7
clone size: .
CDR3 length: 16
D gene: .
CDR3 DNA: TGTGCCAGCAGTTACTCCTCCGCAGGTTTCCCTTACGAGCAGTACTTC
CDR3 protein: CASSYSSAGFPYEQYF

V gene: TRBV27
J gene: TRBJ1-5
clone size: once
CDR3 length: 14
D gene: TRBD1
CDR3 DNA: TGTGCCAGCAGTTTGGGTCAGGGGGTTCAGCCCCAGCATTTT
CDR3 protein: CASSLGQGVQPQHF

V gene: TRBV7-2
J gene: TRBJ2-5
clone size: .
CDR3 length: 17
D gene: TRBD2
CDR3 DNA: TGTGCCAGCAGCTTAATGGCAGCGGGGGGGCTGGGGGAGACCCAGTACTTC
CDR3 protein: CASSLMAAGGLGETQYF

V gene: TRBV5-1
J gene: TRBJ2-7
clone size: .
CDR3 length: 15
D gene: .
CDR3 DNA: TGCGCCAGCAGCTTGGGGCAGTTAAGCTCCTACGAGCAGTACTTC
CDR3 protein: CASSLGQLSSYEQYF

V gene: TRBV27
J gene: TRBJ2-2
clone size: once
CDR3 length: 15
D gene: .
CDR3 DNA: TGTGCCAGCAGTTTATTCGGGGCCGGAGCCGGGGAGCTGTTTTTT
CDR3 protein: CASSLFGAGAGELFF

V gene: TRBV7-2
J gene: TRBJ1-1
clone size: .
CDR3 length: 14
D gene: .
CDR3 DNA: TGTGCCAGCAGCCCGCGGGTGTTGAACACTGAAGCTTTCTTT
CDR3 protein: CASSPRVLNTEAFF

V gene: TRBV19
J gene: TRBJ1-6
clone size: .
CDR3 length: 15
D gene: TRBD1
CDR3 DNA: TGTGCCAGTAGTATAAGGCCAGGGGGCCGGTCACCCCTCCACTTT
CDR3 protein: CASSIRPGGRSPLHF

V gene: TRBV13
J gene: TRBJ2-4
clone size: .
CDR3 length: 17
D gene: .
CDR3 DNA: TGTGCCAGCAGCTTAAGTGTCCCCGCGCTAGCCAAAAACATTCAGTACTTC
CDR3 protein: CASSLSVPALAKNIQYF

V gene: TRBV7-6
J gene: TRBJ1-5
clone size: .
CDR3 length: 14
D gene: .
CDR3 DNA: TGTGCCAGCAGCTCAGCGGGGGGGAGGCAGCCCCAGCATTTT
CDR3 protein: CASSSAGGRQPQHF

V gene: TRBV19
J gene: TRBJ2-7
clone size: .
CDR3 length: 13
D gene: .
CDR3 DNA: TGTGCCAGTAGTATAGCGGGCACCTACGAGCAGTACTTC
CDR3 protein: CASSIAGTYEQYF

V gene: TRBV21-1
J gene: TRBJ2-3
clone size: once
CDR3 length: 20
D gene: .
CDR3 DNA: TGTGCCAGCAGCCCAAAAGGGCCCCTCTTACTAGCGGGGGTGGGGGATACGCAGTATTTT
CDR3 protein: CASSPKGPLLLAGVGDTQYF

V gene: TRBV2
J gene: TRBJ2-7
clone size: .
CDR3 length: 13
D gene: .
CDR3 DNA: TGTGCCAGCAACGTCGGTCGTCGCTACGAGCAGTACTTC
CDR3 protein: CASNVGRRYEQYF

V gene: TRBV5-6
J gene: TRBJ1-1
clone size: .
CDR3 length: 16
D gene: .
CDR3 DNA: TGTGCCAGCAGTATGGGGCAGGGGCCGCCGAACACTGAAGCTTTCTTT
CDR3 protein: CASSMGQGPPNTEAFF

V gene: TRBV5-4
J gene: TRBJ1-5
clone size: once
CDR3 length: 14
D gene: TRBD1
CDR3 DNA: TGTGCCAGCAGCCAAGACAGGGCCCATCAGCCCCAGCATTTT
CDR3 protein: CASSQDRAHQPQHF

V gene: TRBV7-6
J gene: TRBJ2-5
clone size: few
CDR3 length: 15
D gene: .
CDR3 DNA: TGTGCCAGCAGCAACCCCCGGACACTACAAGAGACCCAGTACTTC
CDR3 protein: CASSNPRTLQETQYF

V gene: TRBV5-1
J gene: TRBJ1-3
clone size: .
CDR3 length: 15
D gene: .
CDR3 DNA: TGCGCCAGCAGCTTGGACCGGATCTCTGGAAACACCATATATTTT
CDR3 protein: CASSLDRISGNTIYF

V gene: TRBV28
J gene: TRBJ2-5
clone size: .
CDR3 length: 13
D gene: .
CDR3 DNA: TGTGCCAGCAACGTAGTTTCCCAAGAGACCCAGTACTTC
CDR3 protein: CASNVVSQETQYF

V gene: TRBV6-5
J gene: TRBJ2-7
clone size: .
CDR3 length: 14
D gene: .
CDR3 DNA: TGTGCCAGCAGTTCCCATTTTACTTACTACGAGCAGTACTTC
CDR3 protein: CASSSHFTYYEQYF

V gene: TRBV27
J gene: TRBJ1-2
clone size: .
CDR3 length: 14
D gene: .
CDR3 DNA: TGTGCCAGCAGTTTATCTTGGGGGGTCGGGGGCTACACCTTC
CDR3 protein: CASSLSWGVGGYTF

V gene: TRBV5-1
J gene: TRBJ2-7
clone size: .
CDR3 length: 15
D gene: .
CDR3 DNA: TGCGCCAGCAGCCTACCTCCAGCGGCCTCCTACGAGCAGTACTTC
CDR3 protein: CASSLPPAASYEQYF

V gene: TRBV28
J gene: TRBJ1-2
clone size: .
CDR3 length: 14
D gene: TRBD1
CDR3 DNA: TGTGCCAGCAGGGACAGGCACCAGCCTCATGGCTACACCTTC
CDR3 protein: CASRDRHQPHGYTF